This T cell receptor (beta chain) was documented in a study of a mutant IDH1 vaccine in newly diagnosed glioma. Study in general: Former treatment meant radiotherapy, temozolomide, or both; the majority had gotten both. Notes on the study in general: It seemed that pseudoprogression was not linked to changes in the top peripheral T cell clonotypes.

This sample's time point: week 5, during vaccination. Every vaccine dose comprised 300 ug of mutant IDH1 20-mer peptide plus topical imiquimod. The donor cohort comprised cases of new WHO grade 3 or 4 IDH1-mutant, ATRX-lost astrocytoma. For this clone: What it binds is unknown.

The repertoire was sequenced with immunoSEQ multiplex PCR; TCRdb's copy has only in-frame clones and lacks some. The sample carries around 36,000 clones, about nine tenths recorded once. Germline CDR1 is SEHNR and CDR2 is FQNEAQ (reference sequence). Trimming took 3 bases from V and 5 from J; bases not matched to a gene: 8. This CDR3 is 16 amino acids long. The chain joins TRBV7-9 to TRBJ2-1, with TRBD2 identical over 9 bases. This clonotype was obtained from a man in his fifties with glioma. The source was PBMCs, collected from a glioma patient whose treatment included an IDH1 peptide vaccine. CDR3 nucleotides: TGTGCCAGCAGCTTCTCGGCTAGCGGGACGAACAATGAGCAGTTCTTC. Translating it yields CASSFSASGTNNEQFF.